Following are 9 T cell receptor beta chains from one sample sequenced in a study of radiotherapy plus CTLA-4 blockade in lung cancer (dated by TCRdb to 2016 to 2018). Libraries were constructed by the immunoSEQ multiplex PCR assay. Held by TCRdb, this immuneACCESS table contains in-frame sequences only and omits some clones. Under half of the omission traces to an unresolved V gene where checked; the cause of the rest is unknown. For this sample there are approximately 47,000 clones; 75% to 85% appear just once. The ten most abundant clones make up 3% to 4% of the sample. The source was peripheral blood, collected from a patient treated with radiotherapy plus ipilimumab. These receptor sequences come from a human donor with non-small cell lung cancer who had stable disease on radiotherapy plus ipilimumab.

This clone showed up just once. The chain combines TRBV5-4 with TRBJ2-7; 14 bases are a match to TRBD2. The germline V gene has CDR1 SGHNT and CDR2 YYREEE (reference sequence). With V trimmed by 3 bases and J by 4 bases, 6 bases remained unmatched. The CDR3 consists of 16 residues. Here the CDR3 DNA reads TGTGCCAGCAGCTCAACCGGGACTAGCGGGAGATACGAGCAGTACTTC. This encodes CASSSTGTSGRYEQYF.

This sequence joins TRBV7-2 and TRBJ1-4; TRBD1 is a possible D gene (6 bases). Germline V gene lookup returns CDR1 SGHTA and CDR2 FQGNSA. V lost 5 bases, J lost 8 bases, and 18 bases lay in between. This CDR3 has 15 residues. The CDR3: CASSRGRTVREKLFF. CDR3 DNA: TGTGCCAGCAGCCGAGGGCGGACAGTGAGGGAAAAACTGTTTTTT.

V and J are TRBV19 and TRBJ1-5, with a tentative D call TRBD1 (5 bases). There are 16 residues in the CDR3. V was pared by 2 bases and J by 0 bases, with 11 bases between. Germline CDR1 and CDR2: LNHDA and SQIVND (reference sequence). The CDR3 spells CASSISGGISNQPQHF. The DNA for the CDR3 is TGTGCCAGTAGTATATCGGGGGGAATTAGCAATCAGCCCCAGCATTTT.

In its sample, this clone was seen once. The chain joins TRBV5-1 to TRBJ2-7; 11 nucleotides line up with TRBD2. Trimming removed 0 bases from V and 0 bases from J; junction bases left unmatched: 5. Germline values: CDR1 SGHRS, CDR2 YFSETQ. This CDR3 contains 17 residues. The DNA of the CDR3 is TGCGCCAGCAGCTTGGGTGGGACTAGCGGAGCCTCCTACGAGCAGTACTTC. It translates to CASSLGGTSGASYEQYF.

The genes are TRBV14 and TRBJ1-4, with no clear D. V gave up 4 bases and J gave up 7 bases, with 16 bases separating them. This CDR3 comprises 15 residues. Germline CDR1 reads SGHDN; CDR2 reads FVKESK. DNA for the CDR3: TGTGCCAGCAGCCGGTTGTCAGTGAGAGGTGAAAAACTGTTTTTT. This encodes CASSRLSVRGEKLFF.

The CDR3: CASNNRDRAYNEQFF. The CDR3 nucleotides read TGTGCCAGTAACAACCGGGACAGGGCCTACAATGAGCAGTTCTTC. V is TRBV19 and J is TRBJ2-1; 9 nucleotides align to TRBD1. V dropped 7 bases and J dropped 2; count of bases not matched to a gene: 6. Germline CDR1 is LNHDA and CDR2 is SQIVND (reference sequence). The CDR3 covers 15 residues.

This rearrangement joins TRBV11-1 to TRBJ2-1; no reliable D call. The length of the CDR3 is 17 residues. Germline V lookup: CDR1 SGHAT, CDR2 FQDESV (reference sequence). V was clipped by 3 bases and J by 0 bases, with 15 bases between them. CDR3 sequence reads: CASSFSIGLSSYNEQFF. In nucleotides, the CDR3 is TGTGCCAGCAGCTTTTCAATCGGTTTAAGCTCCTACAATGAGCAGTTCTTC.

CDR3 sequence: CASSLTGGTGGYGYTF. The DNA of the CDR3 is TGTGCCAGCAGTTTAACGGGGGGGACCGGGGGCTATGGCTACACCTTC. The chain combines TRBV28 with TRBJ1-2; TRBD1 might be the D (5 bases). The CDR3 is 16 amino acids. Trimming stripped 2 bases from V and 4 bases from J, with 17 bases between. Germline V gene data show CDR1 as MDHEN and CDR2 as SYDVKM.

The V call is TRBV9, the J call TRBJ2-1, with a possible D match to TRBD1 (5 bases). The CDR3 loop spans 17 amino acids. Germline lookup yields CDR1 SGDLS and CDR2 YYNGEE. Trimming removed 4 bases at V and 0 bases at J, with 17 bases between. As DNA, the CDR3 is TGTGCCAGCAGCCCCGTAATGGGGCGCAGCTCCTACAATGAGCAGTTCTTC. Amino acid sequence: CASSPVMGRSSYNEQFF. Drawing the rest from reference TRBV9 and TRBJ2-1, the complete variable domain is DSGVTQTPKHLITATGQRVTLRCSPRSGDLSVYWYQQSLDQGLQFLIQYYNGEERAKGNILERFSAQQFPDLHSELNLSSLELGDSALYFCASSPVMGRSSYNEQFFGPGTRLTVL.